This entry lists 27 T cell receptor beta chains sequenced from one sample in a study of blood T cells in healthy people across ages. Next came a second PCR, run for roughly 6 to 11 cycles, which used a sample-barcoded 5' primer along with a J-beta primer mix. From the 5' RACE reads, TCRdb called clonotypes with MiXCR, one entry per CDR3 protein. The table has 1,500,000 or so distinct CDR3 sequences, roughly 64% seen once. Sequences were obtained from blood. The receptors originated from a man aged 18 to 29 in good health.

V usage is TRBV4-2 and J usage is TRBJ2-4, with a possible D match to TRBD2 (5 bases). The DNA end is more similar to TRBJ2-7, so the J call may be wrong. The CDR3 is 14 amino acids. Germline CDR1 reads LGHNA; CDR2 reads YNFKEQ. The CDR3 bases are TGTGCCAGCAGCTTGGGAGAGGGTCTAGACGAGCAGTACTTC. Translating gives CASSLGEGLDEQYF.

V and J are TRBV7-8 and TRBJ2-3, with D maybe TRBD2 (5 bases). The V gene lost 4 bases and the J gene lost 11 bases, with 19 bases spanning the gap. Germline-derived CDR1 and CDR2 are SGHVS and FQNEAQ. This CDR3 comprises 14 residues. CDR3 bases: TGTGCCAGCAGCTCGGCCTCCCGAGGTGGGAGGCAGTATTTT. Its protein is CASSSASRGGRQYF. The full variable domain, in which reference TRBV7-8 and TRBJ2-3 provide the parts outside the CDR3, is GAGVSQSPRYKVAKRGQDVALRCDPISGHVSLFWYQQALGQGPEFLTYFQNEAQLDKSGLPSDRFFAERPEGSVSTLKIQRTQQEDSAVYLCASSSASRGGRQYFGPGTRLTVL.

The rearrangement links TRBV28 to TRBJ2-7, with TRBD2 identical over 11 bases. From germline, CDR1 is MDHEN and CDR2 SYDVKM. The CDR3 has 15 residues. Trimming at V came to 4 bases and at J to 7 bases, leaving 9 bases not matched to a gene. The CDR3 DNA reads TGTGCCAGCAGTTCCGTAGCGGGAGGGCCCAGGGAGCAGTACTTC. Residues: CASSSVAGGPREQYF. Filled out from reference TRBV28 and TRBJ2-7, the complete variable domain reads DVKVTQSSRYLVKRTGEKVFLECVQDMDHENMFWYRQDPGLGLRLIYFSYDVKMKEKGDIPEGYSVSREKKERFSLILESASTNQTSMYLCASSSVAGGPREQYFGPGTRLTVT.

As regards this clonotype: The germline gene is not matched at one end of the junction; a read error may be the cause. The chain employs TRBV13 and TRBJ1-2, with 7 bases that match TRBD1. This CDR3 has 16 residues. Germline values: CDR1 PRHDT, CDR2 FYEKMQ (reference sequence). The CDR3 spells CASSPHGQVANYGYTF. Here the CDR3 DNA reads TGTGCTAGCAGCCCTCATGGACAGGTAGCTAACTATGGCTACACCTTC. The variable domain in full, with the rest retrieved from reference TRBV13 and TRBJ1-2, is AAGVIQSPRHLIKEKRETATLKCYPIPRHDTVYWYQQGPGQDPQFLISFYEKMQSDKGSIPDRFSAQQFSDYHSELNMSSLELGDSALYFCASSPHGQVANYGYTFGSGTRLTVV.

Details on this clonotype: With a much larger clone just one base away, this may be a read error. V and J are TRBV7-9 and TRBJ2-5, with D uncertain. The CDR3 is 12 residues long. V was pared by 5 bases and J by 11 bases, with 15 bases between. Germline loops: CDR1 SEHNR, CDR2 FQNEAQ (reference sequence). In DNA, the CDR3 is TGTGCCAGCAGCCGAGACCACTACGTGCAGTACTTC. Its protein is CASSRDHYVQYF.

The chain's CDR3 is CSARGLKGARSLAGTRWDEQFF. In nucleotides, the CDR3 is TGCAGTGCTAGAGGACTTAAGGGGGCTCGGAGTCTAGCGGGAACTAGGTGGGATGAGCAGTTCTTC. This sequence joins TRBV20-1 and TRBJ2-1, with TRBD2 matching over 9 bases. V trimming: 1 base; J trimming: 8 bases; junction bases outside the gene matches: 30. The CDR3 sequence is 22 residues long. Germline V gene lookup returns CDR1 DFQATT and CDR2 SNEGSKA (reference sequence).

The CDR3 here is CASSLEAHYSNQPQHF. CDR3 DNA: TGTGCCAGCAGTTTAGAGGCACACTATAGCAATCAGCCCCAGCATTTT. The chain joins TRBV12-3 or TRBV12-4 to TRBJ1-5; D is unclear. CDR3 length: 16 residues. Trimming took off 1 base at V and 0 bases at J, with 10 bases between the two ends.

CDR3 protein: CASSLAGGGGNVEQFF. CDR3 DNA sequence: TGTGCCAGCAGTCTAGCGGGGGGTGGTGGAAATGTTGAGCAGTTCTTC. V is TRBV6-5 and J is TRBJ2-1, with 11 bases that match TRBD2. J was trimmed by 9 bases and V by 5 bases; bases with no gene match: 12. Germline CDR1 and CDR2: MNHEY and SVGAGI. CDR3 length equals 16 residues.

This clonotype was counted a few times. The V call is TRBV15, the J call TRBJ1-1; D perhaps matches TRBD1 (6 bases). V lost 8 bases and J 1 base, leaving 11 bases between the germline ends. The CDR3 runs 13 residues. CDR1 and CDR2 (germline): LNHNV, YYDKDF (reference sequence). CDR3 loop: CATSRGPNTEAFF. Written as DNA, the CDR3 is TGTGCCACCTCCCGGGGGCCGAACACTGAAGCTTTCTTT.

This clonotype occurred a few times. The chain links TRBV7-6 to TRBJ2-1; D is perhaps TRBD1 (6 bases). Germline V gives CDR1 SGHVS, CDR2 FNYEAQ. The CDR3 loop spans 14 amino acids. V dropped 5 bases and J dropped 5 bases, with 13 bases sitting between them. The CDR3 nucleotides read TGTGCCAGCAGCATATTGGACAGTCACAATGAGCAGTTCTTC. Translated, it gives CASSILDSHNEQFF.

V is TRBV5-1 and J is TRBJ2-3; perhaps TRBD1 as D (5 bases). The CDR3 length is 18 residues. CDR1 and CDR2 (germline): SGHRS, YFSETQ. V was shortened by 0 bases and J by 0 bases, with 17 bases between the two germline ends. Written as DNA, the CDR3 is TGCGCCAGCAGCTTGGCTGGCAGGGTGATGGGTAGCACAGATACGCAGTATTTT. As protein: CASSLAGRVMGSTDTQYF. Complete variable domain (other parts from reference TRBV5-1 and TRBJ2-3): KAGVTQTPRYLIKTRGQQVTLSCSPISGHRSVSWYQQTPGQGLQFLFEYFSETQRNKGNFPGRFSGRQFSNSRSEMNVSTLELGDSALYLCASSLAGRVMGSTDTQYFGPGTRLTVL.

J is TRBJ1-5 and V is TRBV7-9; D possibly corresponds to TRBD1 (5 bases). The CDR3 totals 15 residues. CDR1 SEHNR and CDR2 FQNEAQ come from the germline V gene (reference sequence). The V gene lost 5 bases and the J gene lost 6 bases, with 17 bases spanning the gap. Written as DNA, the CDR3 is TGTGCCAGCAGCCTCACTGGGGGTCGAAGTCAGCCCCAGCATTTT. It specifies CASSLTGGRSQPQHF.

The chain employs TRBV4-1 and TRBJ2-2; no clear D gene. The ends were cut back, 4 bases at V and 1 base at J, with 19 bases in the middle. Germline V gives CDR1 MGHRA, CDR2 YSYEKL. This CDR3 has 18 amino acids. The CDR3 bases are TGCGCCAGCAGCCTCGACGGACCGGGTACGATGAACACCGGGGAGCTGTTTTTT. It encodes CASSLDGPGTMNTGELFF.

J is TRBJ2-3 and V is TRBV29-1; D is uncertain. Trimming took 4 bases from V and 6 from J, leaving 8 bases between them. CDR3 length equals 11 residues. Germline CDR1 SQVTM, CDR2 ANQGSEA. The CDR3: CSVGIDDTQYF. CDR3 sequence (DNA): TGCAGCGTTGGAATAGACGATACGCAGTATTTT.

This clonotype was counted between two and nine times. This rearrangement joins TRBV20-1 to TRBJ2-5; D perhaps matches TRBD1 (6 bases). Germline V gene data show CDR1 as DFQATT and CDR2 as SNEGSKA (reference sequence). Deletions cut 6 bases from V and 5 bases from J, with 13 bases between. The CDR3 sequence is 12 residues long. CDR3 coding DNA: TGCAGTGCCTCGGAAGGGGGTGAGACCCAGTACTTC. Its protein is CSASEGGETQYF.

This sequence joins TRBV2 and TRBJ2-5; TRBD2 agrees at 8 bases. Germline CDR1 is SNHLY and CDR2 is FYNNEI. The CDR3 covers 13 residues. V dropped 9 bases and J dropped 3; count of bases not matched to a gene: 6. CDR3 amino acids: CARSGLVEETQYF. The CDR3 bases are TGTGCCAGATCGGGACTAGTCGAAGAGACCCAGTACTTC.

The V call is TRBV3-1, the J call TRBJ2-5; D may correspond to TRBD1 or TRBD2 (5 bases each). Matching the DNA end better, TRBJ2-7 makes the J call doubtful. Germline CDR1 and CDR2: LGHDT and YNNKEL (reference sequence). This CDR3 is built from 15 residues. In DNA, the CDR3 is TGTGCCAGCAGCCAAGATCCGGGGCTACTCTACGAGCAGTACTTC. Protein: CASSQDPGLLYEQYF.

In this sample, this clonotype turned up a few times. The V call is TRBV6-6, the J call TRBJ2-7; 7 positions agree with TRBD1. The germline V gene has CDR1 MNHNY and CDR2 SVGAGI (reference sequence). The ends lost 7 bases at V and 3 bases at J; junction bases unmatched: 6. This CDR3 comprises 13 residues. CDR3 sequence: CASKQGVIYEQYF. The CDR3 DNA follows: TGTGCCAGCAAGCAGGGGGTAATCTACGAGCAGTACTTC.

A single count supports this clonotype. The gene calls are TRBV7-2 and TRBJ1-1, with no clear D. Germline V gene sequence: CDR1 SGHTA, CDR2 FQGNSA. The V end was cut by 0 bases, the J end by 3 bases, with 11 bases between. The CDR3 has 15 residues. The CDR3 DNA reads as TGTGCCAGCAGCTTAGCGCCCGGGAGAGACACTGAAGCTTTCTTT. It encodes CASSLAPGRDTEAFF.

This clonotype has a single count. The chain has TRBV12-3 or TRBV12-4 and TRBJ1-5, with D tentatively TRBD1 (6 bases). The CDR3 has 15 residues. Trimming pared 2 bases from V and 4 bases from J, leaving 12 bases between. The CDR3 nucleotides read TGTGCCAGCAGTTTATATGGGACACGGAATCAGCCCCAGCATTTT. As protein: CASSLYGTRNQPQHF.

The rearrangement links TRBV9 to TRBJ2-4; the D is unclear. The CDR3 covers 16 residues. CDR1 is SGDLS, CDR2 YYNGEE, per germline. The ends were cut back, 0 bases at V and 3 bases at J, with 13 bases in the middle. The chain's CDR3 is CASSVGGSYGKNIQYF. The CDR3 DNA is TGTGCCAGCAGCGTAGGGGGTAGCTACGGCAAAAACATTCAGTACTTC.

This sequence joins TRBV24-1 and TRBJ2-7; D gene ambiguous. Trimming removed 4 bases at V and 1 base at J, with 7 bases between. The CDR3 runs 13 residues. Germline loops: CDR1 KGHDR, CDR2 SFDVKD. The CDR3 region is CATSDRVSYEQYF. In DNA form, the CDR3 reads TGTGCCACCAGTGACCGGGTTTCCTACGAGCAGTACTTC.

This clonotype was observed a single time. The chain couples TRBV7-9 to TRBJ2-7; either TRBD1 or TRBD2 may supply D (5 bases each). The CDR3 is 16 amino acids. The germline gives CDR1 SEHNR, CDR2 FQNEAQ (reference sequence). Trimming removed 5 bases at V and 1 base at J, with 18 bases between. DNA for the CDR3: TGTGCCAGCAGCCCGAACCCCGGGACCTATTCCTACGAGCAGTACTTC. It yields the protein CASSPNPGTYSYEQYF.

V usage is TRBV7-9 and J usage is TRBJ2-1; tentatively, D is TRBD1 or TRBD2 (5 bases each). With 5 bases removed from V and 0 bases from J, the gap between germline ends came to 17 bases. Per the germline V gene, CDR1 is SEHNR and CDR2 is FQNEAQ (reference sequence). The CDR3 extends over 17 amino acids. CDR3 amino acids: CASSPGLDSSSYNEQFF. The DNA for the CDR3 is TGTGCCAGCAGCCCCGGACTCGACAGTAGCTCCTACAATGAGCAGTTCTTC.

The V gene is TRBV13, the J gene TRBJ2-1, with D perhaps assigned TRBD1 or TRBD2 (5 bases each). This CDR3 is built from 16 residues. The germline CDR1 and CDR2 sequences are PRHDT and FYEKMQ (reference sequence). V gave up 1 base and J gave up 0 bases, with 10 bases separating them. CDR3 sequence: CASSLVEGSSYNEQFF. The CDR3 region has the DNA TGTGCCAGCAGCTTAGTTGAGGGGAGCTCCTACAATGAGCAGTTCTTC.

This clonotype appeared once. CDR3 nucleotide sequence: TGTGCCAGCAGCTTAGATCTCGTAGGACAGGTGGCGGGAATAAATGGGGTTTACGGGCAGTACTTC. Translating gives CASSLDLVGQVAGINGVYGQYF. V is TRBV11-2 and J is TRBJ2-5, with TRBD1 as a possible D gene (7 bases). Germline lookup yields CDR1 SGHAT and CDR2 FQNNGV. CDR3 length: 22 amino acids. V lost 0 bases to trimming and J lost 11 bases, with 40 bases between them.

The chain's CDR3 is CASSRLGYNYGYTF. The CDR3 DNA reads as TGTGCCAGCAGCCGTCTGGGTTATAACTATGGCTACACCTTC. The rearrangement uses TRBV6-5 and TRBJ1-2; D is unresolved. Germline V gene data show CDR1 as MNHEY and CDR2 as SVGAGI. Deletions cut 6 bases from V and 1 base from J, with 12 bases between. The CDR3 contains 14 residues.